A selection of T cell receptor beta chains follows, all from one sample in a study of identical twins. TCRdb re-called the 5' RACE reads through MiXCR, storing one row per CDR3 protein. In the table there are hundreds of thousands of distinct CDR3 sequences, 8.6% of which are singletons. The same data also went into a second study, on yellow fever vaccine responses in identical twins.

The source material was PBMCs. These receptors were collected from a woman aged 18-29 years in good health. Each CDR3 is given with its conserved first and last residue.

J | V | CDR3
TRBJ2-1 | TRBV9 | CASSEWGGLYNEQFF
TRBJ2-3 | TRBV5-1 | CASSLRGPTTDTQYF
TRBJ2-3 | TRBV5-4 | CASSLMGLAGDTQYF
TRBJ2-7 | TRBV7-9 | CASSLGSPGIREQYF
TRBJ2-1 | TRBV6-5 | CASAGTHNEQFF
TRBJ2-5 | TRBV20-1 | CSASPTRALLRETQYF
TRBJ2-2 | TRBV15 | CATSFPGGGTGELFF
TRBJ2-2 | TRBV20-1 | CSAGSGGWELFF
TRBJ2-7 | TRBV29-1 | CSVEVQGIAYEQYF
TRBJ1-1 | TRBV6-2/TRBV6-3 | CASRATGSQNTEAFF
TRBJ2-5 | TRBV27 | CASSFYGRPQETQYF
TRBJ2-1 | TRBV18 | CASSPPGLAGSYNEQFF
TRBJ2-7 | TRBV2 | CASRAGVDEQYF
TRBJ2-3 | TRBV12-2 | CASRLVSAGGRDTQYF
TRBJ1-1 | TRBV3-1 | CASSQAYTEAFF
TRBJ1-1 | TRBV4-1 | CASSQGGVSGGTEAFF
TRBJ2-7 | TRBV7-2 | CASSLQGQVQYEQYF
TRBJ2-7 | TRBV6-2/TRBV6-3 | CASIEAGKGTYEQYF
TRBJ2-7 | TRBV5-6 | CASSVRDPYEQYF
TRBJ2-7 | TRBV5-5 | CASSLRPLPRSYEQYF
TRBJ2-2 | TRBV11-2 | CASSLRGTGPGELFF
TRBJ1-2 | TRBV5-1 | CASSLELSVDPNYGYTF
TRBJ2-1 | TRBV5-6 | CASSLANEQFF
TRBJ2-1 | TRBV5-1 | CASSLGRTSGRVYNEQFF
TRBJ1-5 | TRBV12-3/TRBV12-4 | CASSQDGKDGPQHF
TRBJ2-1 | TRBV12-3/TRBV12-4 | CASRPTSGGNNEQFF
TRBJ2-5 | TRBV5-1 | CASSLAPDPRRGETQYF
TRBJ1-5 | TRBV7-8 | CASSSGGGGYQPQHF
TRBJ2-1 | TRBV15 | CATSPRPLEGDHEQFF
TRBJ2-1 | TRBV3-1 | CASSPWTSGGSYNEQFF
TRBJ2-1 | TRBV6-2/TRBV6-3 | CASSAGTSWGSREQFF
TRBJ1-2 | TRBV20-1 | CSATVTDYGYTF
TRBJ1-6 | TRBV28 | CASSLSGAGSPLHF
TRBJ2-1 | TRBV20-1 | CSARVGGWGGGPLNEQFF
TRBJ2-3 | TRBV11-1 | CASSSPLRTGTSTDTQYF
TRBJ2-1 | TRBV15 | CATSRAPRGAGYEQFF
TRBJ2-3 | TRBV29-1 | CSVSGTQERSTDTQYF
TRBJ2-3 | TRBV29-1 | CSVYGVTDTQYF
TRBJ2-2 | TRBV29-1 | CSFLGGVLGAGELFF
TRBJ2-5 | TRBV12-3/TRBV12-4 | CASSLNQRETQYF
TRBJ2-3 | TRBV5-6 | CASSLTSYTDTQYF
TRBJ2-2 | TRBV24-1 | CATSVTGELFF
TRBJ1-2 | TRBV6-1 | CASSDTRGTGYTF
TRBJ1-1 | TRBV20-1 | CSAPRGSNTEAFF
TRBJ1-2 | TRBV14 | CASSQDLEGRGGYTF
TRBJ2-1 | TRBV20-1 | CSAGDEGRYNEQFF
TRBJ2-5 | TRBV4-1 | CASSQVGAGEETQYF